The clone carrying this T cell receptor (beta chain) was detected once. Its antigen is unidentified. This sample was included in a study of cytomegalovirus exposure and HLA in healthy donors. Study outcomes and limitations: Rare TCR sequences dominated, though some public TCRs recurred in many donors. Later analysis demonstrated an association between a missense DCLRE1C variant and TCR beta V- and J-gene trimming.

PCR amplification relied on 60 Vbeta primers (plus 13 Jbeta primers). In the original workflow: An analysis that came later counted some 81 million unique TCR beta chains, around 12 million shared. Generated by immunoSEQ multiplex PCR, the TCRdb table keeps only in-frame clones and is missing some. The V and J calls and clone size come from that table; D and trimming were worked out from the DNA. This sample has under 200,000 clones, with 82% found just once. The TCR originated in a girl aged 2-9 years in good health and CMV-seropositive. Sequenced material: PBMCs.

The CDR3 protein is CASSQAGTGGYEQYF. The CDR3 coding sequence is TGCGCCAGCAGCCAAGCGGGGACAGGGGGTTACGAGCAGTACTTC. The V call is TRBV4-1, the J call TRBJ2-7, with TRBD1 matching 11 bases. There are 15 residues in the CDR3. J lost 4 bases, V lost 1 base, and 3 bases had no gene match. In germline, CDR1 is MGHRA, CDR2 YSYEKL.